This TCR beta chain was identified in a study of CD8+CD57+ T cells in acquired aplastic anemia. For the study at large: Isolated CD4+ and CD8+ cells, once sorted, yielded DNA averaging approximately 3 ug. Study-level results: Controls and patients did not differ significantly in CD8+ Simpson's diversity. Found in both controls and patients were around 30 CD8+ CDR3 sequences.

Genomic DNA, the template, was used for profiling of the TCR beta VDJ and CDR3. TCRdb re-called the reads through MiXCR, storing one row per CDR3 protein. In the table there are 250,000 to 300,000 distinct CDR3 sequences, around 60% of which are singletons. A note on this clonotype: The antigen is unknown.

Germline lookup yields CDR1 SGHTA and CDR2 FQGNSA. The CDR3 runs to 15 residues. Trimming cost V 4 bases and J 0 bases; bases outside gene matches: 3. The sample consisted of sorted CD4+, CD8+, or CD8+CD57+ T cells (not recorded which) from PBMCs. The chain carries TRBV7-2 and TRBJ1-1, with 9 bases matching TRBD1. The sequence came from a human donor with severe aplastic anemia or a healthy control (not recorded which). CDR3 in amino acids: CASSSGTGMNTEAFF. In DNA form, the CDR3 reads TGTGCCAGCAGCTCCGGGACAGGGATGAACACTGAAGCTTTCTTT.